This T cell receptor (beta chain) originates from a study of tumor T cells in aggressive B-cell lymphoma. Using immunoSEQ multiplex PCR, the repertoire was profiled, and TCRdb retains in-frame clones only, with some absent. The sample has a few thousand clones; 82% are singletons. Germline-derived CDR1 and CDR2 are LNHDA and SQIVND (reference sequence). The V end was cut by 3 bases, the J end by 1 base, with 7 bases between. The CDR3 sequence is 14 residues long. This sequence joins TRBV19 and TRBJ1-5; D gene ambiguous. The TCR sequence derives from an adult with diffuse large B cell lymphoma. Sequenced: tumor tissue. CDR3 region: CASSISSSNQPQHF. In DNA form, the CDR3 reads TGTGCCAGTAGTATCTCGAGCAGCAATCAGCCCCAGCATTTT.